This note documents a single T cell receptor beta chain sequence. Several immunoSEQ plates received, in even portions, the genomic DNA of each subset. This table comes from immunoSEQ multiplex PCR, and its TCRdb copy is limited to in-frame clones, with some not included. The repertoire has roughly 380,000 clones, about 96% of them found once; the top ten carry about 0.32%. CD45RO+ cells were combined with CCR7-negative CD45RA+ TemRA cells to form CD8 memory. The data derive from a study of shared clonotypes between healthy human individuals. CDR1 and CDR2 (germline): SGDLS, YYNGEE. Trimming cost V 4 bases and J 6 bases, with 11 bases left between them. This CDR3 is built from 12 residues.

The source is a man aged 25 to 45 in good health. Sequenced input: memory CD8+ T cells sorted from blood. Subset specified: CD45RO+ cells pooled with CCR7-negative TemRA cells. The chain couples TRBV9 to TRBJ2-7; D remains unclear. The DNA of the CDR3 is TGTGCCAGCAGCTCCCGTAGTTCCGAGCAGTACTTC. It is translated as CASSSRSSEQYF.